In this sample, the clone carrying this T cell receptor (beta chain) turned up many times. Its target is not known. As it was prepared, the TCRbeta library received unique molecular identifiers. Each CDR3 protein is one row after TCRdb ran MiXCR on the PCR reads. The repertoire holds 490,000 or so distinct CDR3 sequences, with about 10% as singletons. The ends were cut back, 1 base at V and 4 bases at J, with 13 bases in the middle. CDR1 and CDR2 (germline): SGHDN, FVKESK. The CDR3 is 15 residues long. The sample is drawn from a study of T-cell reconstitution after alpha-beta-depleted transplantation in children. Regarding the study as a whole: T-cell counts and diversity at one year following transplant were attributed mainly to newly produced T cells. After transplant, at about two months, alpha-beta T cells were reportedly derived from several hundred expanded graft clones.

The sequenced sample was PBMCs, obtained before TCRalphabeta/CD19-depleted stem cell transplant. This TCR came from a child aged 2 to 15 with inherited bone marrow failure, due to receive a stem cell transplant. The chain employs TRBV14 and TRBJ2-5, with TRBD2 as a possible D gene (6 bases). The CDR3 is CASSQVTGGVETQYF. CDR3 nucleotide sequence: TGTGCCAGCAGCCAAGTAACCGGAGGGGTAGAGACCCAGTACTTC. Using reference TRBV14 and TRBJ2-5 for the parts outside the CDR3, the full variable domain is EAGVTQFPSHSVIEKGQTVTLRCDPISGHDNLYWYRRVMGKEIKFLLHFVKESKQDESGMPNNRFLAERTGGTYSTLKVQPAELEDSGVYFCASSQVTGGVETQYFGPGTRLLVL.